This T cell receptor beta chain was sequenced in a study of post-analysis software for immune sequencing data. Study-wide background: Both relapsing-remitting and secondary progressive multiple sclerosis featured among the disease courses, as did progressive-relapsing multiple sclerosis. The study, taken as a whole, reports: Versus controls, multiple sclerosis patients showed significantly lower diversity (normalized Chao1). F measure clustering grouped samples strongly by preparation batch. When patients were compared with controls, 4 or 5 TRBV segments were more frequent, TRBV5-6, TRBV5-1 and TRBV20-1 among them.

V lost 5 bases and J 5 bases, leaving 13 bases between the germline ends. The V gene's germline CDR1 is DFQATT and CDR2 SNEGSKA (reference sequence). This CDR3 region has 13 residues. Unique-molecular-identifier-tagged TCR beta cDNA libraries were used. Input amounts of about 0.85 to 11 million T cells were used. These gave around 500,000 cDNA molecules, so each molecule approximated one T cell. MiXCR, applied by TCRdb to the PCR reads, yields one record per CDR3 protein. The sample shows about half a million distinct CDR3 sequences, roughly 34% of them seen only once. This clonotype was counted at least ten times. Its antigen remains unknown.

This chain joins TRBV20-1 and TRBJ2-4; D gene uncertain. The TCR comes from a girl aged 2-17 years with multiple sclerosis. The specimen sequenced was blood. The CDR3 spells CSAPAEAENIQYF. The CDR3 region has the DNA TGCAGTGCTCCGGCTGAGGCGGAAAACATTCAGTACTTC.